This T cell receptor beta chain is from a study of T cell clonality in common variable immunodeficiency. Study-wide results and caveats: Fewer TCRbeta clones were shared among CVID subjects than controls.

Both groups were predominantly of Caucasian heritage. Donors gave roughly 4.5 to 8 ml heparinized peripheral whole blood. Ten or more counts support this clone. What it binds is not known. The read ends 3 residues early relative to the CDR3; the germline J gene fills the gap. Control and CVID samples contributed equal amounts of genomic DNA. Produced via immunoSEQ multiplex PCR; TCRdb's table is partial and in-frame only. This repertoire lists roughly 70,000 clones without singletons; about 1.7% sits in the top ten. In germline, CDR1 is SNHLY, CDR2 FYNNEI. The CDR3 sequence is 15 residues long. Trimming took 2 bases from V and 5 from J, leaving 12 bases between them.

Material for sequencing was peripheral blood mononuclear cells. This sequence joins TRBV2 and TRBJ2-2; D perhaps matches TRBD2 (6 bases). This sequence originates from a person aged 18 to 75 in good health. CDR3 amino acids: CASSELAGLTGELFF. Partial CDR3 DNA: TGTGCCAGCAGTGAATTGGCGGGGCTGACCGGGGAG.